This T cell receptor beta chain was documented in a study of cytomegalovirus exposure and HLA in healthy donors. The CDR3 loop spans 16 amino acids. V shed 1 base and J shed 0 bases, with 9 bases lying between them. Germline V lookup: CDR1 SGHAT, CDR2 FQNNGV. Primers included in the PCR were 60 Vbeta and 13 Jbeta primers. Assay: immunoSEQ multiplex PCR; the TCRdb copy retains only in-frame clones and omits some. Among about 120,000 clones, 65% to 85% were seen once, and the ten largest hold nearly 3%. The origin of this receptor is a middle-aged woman in good health and CMV-seropositive. The specimen sequenced was PBMCs. The rearrangement uses TRBV11-2 and TRBJ1-4; no clear D. For the CDR3, the DNA is TGTGCCAGCAGCTTAGGTCTGGGAGCAACTAATGAAAAACTGTTTTTT. Translating it yields CASSLGLGATNEKLFF.